What follows describes a single T cell receptor beta chain. Germline V gene data show CDR1 as SGHNT and CDR2 as YYREEE (reference sequence). This CDR3 has 16 amino acids. V lost 4 bases, J lost 1 base, and 6 bases stayed unmatched. These data are taken from a study of blood T cell repertoires in COVID-19. In the original workflow: Amplifying reference gene primers gave estimates of nucleated cell counts. Here immunoSEQ multiplex PCR was the method, and the copy in TCRdb shows in-frame clones only, minus some. V and J calls and clone size are those listed in that table; D and trimming were worked out from the DNA. In the table there are about 170,000 clones, approximately 83% of which are singletons.

V usage is TRBV5-4 and J usage is TRBJ2-7; the match to TRBD1 covers 12 bases. This receptor was identified in a human donor with acute or convalescent COVID-19. The donor label of this sample is uncertain. Sequences were obtained from peripheral blood. The CDR3 protein is CASSLPGQGASYEQYF. The CDR3 DNA reads as TGTGCCAGCAGCCTACCGGGACAGGGGGCTTCCTACGAGCAGTACTTC.